This T cell receptor beta chain originates from a study of blood T cells in healthy people across ages. A J-beta primer mix and a sample-barcoded 5' primer were used in a second PCR of roughly 6 to 11 cycles. Each of the samples gave a minimum of 2.5 million paired-end reads that contained CDR3. TCRdb re-derived calls from the 5' RACE reads in MiXCR, one entry per CDR3 protein. The profile covers approximately 1.5 million distinct CDR3 sequences, with approximately 43% appearing a single time and approximately 4% taken by the ten largest. On this clonotype: Its matching antigen is unknown.

The authors drew about 10 milliliters of peripheral blood from each donor. Trimming pared 6 bases from V and 12 bases from J, leaving 18 bases between. Germline CDR1 and CDR2: SNHLY and FYNNEI. The CDR3 runs to 13 residues. The study, taken as a whole, reports: Observed TCR beta diversity showed a strong correlation with the percentage of naive T cells as measured by flow cytometry.

This TCR was recovered from a woman aged 18-29 years in good health. Material for sequencing was blood. This chain uses TRBV2 with TRBJ2-1; D gene uncertain. The CDR3 DNA reads TGTGCCAGCAGAGAGGTAGATACTTTAGGGCAGTTCTTC. Translated, it gives CASREVDTLGQFF. Complete variable domain (other parts from reference TRBV2 and TRBJ2-1): EPEVTQTPSHQVTQMGQEVILRCVPISNHLYFYWYRQILGQKVEFLVSFYNNEISEKSEIFDDQFSVERPDGSNFTLKIRSTKLEDSAMYFCASREVDTLGQFFGPGTRLTVL.